Below are 3 T cell receptor beta chains sequenced from a single sample in a study of blood T cell repertoires in COVID-19. The protocol was immunoSEQ multiplex PCR, while the TCRdb copy is restricted to in-frame clones and leaves out a portion. In the table there are some 290,000 clones, approximately 89% of which are singletons. Source material: PBMCs or T cells enriched from blood (not recorded which). Receptors originate from a woman aged 25 to 39 who had recovered from COVID-19.

This chain joins TRBV7-2 and TRBJ1-1; D may be TRBD1 (5 bases). The CDR3 totals 13 residues. Germline V gene sequence: CDR1 SGHTA, CDR2 FQGNSA. V was trimmed by 5 bases and J by 1 base, leaving 8 bases between them. The CDR3: CASSTQENTEAFF. CDR3 coding DNA: TGTGCCAGCAGCACACAGGAGAACACTGAAGCTTTCTTT.

The V and J genes are TRBV6-5 and TRBJ2-5, with 8 bases matching TRBD1. Per germline, CDR1 MNHEY and CDR2 SVGAGI. With V trimmed by 7 bases and J by 3 bases, 4 bases remained unmatched. This CDR3 has 13 amino acids. CDR3 DNA sequence: TGTGCCAGCAACCAGGACAGGGAAGAGACCCAGTACTTC. Amino acid sequence: CASNQDREETQYF.

The V and J genes are TRBV4-3 and TRBJ2-1, with TRBD2 identical over 10 bases. The germline V gene encodes CDR1 LGHNA and CDR2 YSLEER. Trimming removed 1 base from V and 0 bases from J; junction bases left unmatched: 0. The CDR3 extends over 16 amino acids. The DNA for the CDR3 is TGCGCCAGCAGCCAAGGACTAGCGGGCTCCTACAATGAGCAGTTCTTC. This codes for CASSQGLAGSYNEQFF.